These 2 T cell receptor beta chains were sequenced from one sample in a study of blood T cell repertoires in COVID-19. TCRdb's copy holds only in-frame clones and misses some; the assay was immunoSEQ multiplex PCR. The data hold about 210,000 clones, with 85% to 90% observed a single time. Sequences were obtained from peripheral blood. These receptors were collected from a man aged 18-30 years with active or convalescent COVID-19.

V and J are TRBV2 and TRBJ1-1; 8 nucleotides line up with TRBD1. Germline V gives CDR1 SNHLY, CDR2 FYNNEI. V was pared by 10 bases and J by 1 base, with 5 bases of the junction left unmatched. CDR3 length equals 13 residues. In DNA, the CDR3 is TGTGCCATCCGGGACAGGCAGAACACTGAAGCTTTCTTT. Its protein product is CAIRDRQNTEAFF.

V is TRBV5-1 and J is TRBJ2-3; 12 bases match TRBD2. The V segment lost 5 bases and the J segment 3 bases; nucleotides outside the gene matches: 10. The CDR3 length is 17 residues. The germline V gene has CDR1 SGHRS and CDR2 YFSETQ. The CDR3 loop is CASSLPTLAGGTDTQYF. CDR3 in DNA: TGCGCCAGCAGTCTCCCTACCCTAGCGGGAGGGACAGATACGCAGTATTTT.